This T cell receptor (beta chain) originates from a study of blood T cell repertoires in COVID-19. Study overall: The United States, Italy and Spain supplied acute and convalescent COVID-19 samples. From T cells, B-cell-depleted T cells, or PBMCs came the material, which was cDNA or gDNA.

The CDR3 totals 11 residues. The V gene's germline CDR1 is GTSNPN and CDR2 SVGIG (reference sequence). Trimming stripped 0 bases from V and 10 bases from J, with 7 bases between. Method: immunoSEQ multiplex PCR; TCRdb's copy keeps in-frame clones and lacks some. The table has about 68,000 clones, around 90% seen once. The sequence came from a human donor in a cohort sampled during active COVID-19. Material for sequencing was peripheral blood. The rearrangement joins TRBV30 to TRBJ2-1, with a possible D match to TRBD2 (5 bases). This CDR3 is CAWSVTGEQFF. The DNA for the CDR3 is TGTGCCTGGAGTGTAACGGGAGAGCAGTTCTTC.